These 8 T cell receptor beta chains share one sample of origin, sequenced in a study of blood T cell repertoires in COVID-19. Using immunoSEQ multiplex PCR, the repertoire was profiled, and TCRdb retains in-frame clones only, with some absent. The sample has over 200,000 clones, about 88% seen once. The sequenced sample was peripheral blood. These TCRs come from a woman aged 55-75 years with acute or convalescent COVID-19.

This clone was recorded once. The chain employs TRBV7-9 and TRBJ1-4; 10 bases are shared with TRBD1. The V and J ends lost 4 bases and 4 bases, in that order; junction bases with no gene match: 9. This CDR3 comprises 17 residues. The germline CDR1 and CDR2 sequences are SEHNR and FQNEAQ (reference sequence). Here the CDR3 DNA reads TGTGCCAGCAGCTACAAGACAGGGGGCGCAGATAATGAAAAACTGTTTTTT. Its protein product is CASSYKTGGADNEKLFF.

In DNA form, the CDR3 reads TGTGCCAGCAGCTTAGGACCAGGGTCTAACTATGGCTACACCTTC. Its translation: CASSLGPGSNYGYTF. The chain recombines TRBV7-2 with TRBJ1-2; a weak D match, TRBD1 (5 bases). The germline gives CDR1 SGHTA, CDR2 FQGNSA. The CDR3 has 15 residues. The germline V and J ends were trimmed by 1 base and 0 bases, with 9 bases remaining between them.

The CDR3 nucleotides are TGTGCCAGCAGTTACTCTCAGGGTTCCTATGGCTACACCTTC. Encoded protein: CASSYSQGSYGYTF. The V gene is TRBV6-5, the J gene TRBJ1-2; maybe TRBD1 (5 bases). The ends were cut back, 0 bases at V and 4 bases at J, with 9 bases in the middle. This CDR3 spans 14 amino acids. Germline values: CDR1 MNHEY, CDR2 SVGAGI.

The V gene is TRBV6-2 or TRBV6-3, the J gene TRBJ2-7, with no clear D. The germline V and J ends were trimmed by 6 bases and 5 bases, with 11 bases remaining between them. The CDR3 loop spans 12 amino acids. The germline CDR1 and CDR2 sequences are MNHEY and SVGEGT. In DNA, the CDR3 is TGTGCCAGCAGCGCCTGGGCCCACGAGCAGTACTTC. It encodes CASSAWAHEQYF.

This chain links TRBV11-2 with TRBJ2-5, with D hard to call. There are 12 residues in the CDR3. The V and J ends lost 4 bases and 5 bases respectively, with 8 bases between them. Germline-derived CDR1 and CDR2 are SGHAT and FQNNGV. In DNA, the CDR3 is TGTGCCAGCAGCTCAGACGGGGAGACCCAGTACTTC. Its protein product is CASSSDGETQYF.

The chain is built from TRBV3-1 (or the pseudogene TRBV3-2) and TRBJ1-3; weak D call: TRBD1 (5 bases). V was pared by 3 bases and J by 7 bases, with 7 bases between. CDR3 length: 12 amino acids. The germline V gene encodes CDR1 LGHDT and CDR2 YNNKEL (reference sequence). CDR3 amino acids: CASSQKGNTIYF. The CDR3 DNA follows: TGTGCCAGCAGCCAGAAGGGGAACACCATATATTTT.

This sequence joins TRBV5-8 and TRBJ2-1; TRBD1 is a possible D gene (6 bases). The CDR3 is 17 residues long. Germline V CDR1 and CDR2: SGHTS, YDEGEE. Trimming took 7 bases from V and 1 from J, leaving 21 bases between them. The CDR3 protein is CASPPGGGLGSYNEQFF. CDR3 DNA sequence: TGTGCCAGCCCCCCTGGGGGCGGGTTGGGGTCCTACAATGAGCAGTTCTTC. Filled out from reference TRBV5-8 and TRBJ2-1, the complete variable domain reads EAGVTQSPTHLIKTRGQQATLRCSPISGHTSVYWYQQALGLGLQFLLWYDEGEERNRGNFPPRFSGRQFPNYSSELNVNALELEDSALYLCASPPGGGLGSYNEQFFGPGTRLTVL.

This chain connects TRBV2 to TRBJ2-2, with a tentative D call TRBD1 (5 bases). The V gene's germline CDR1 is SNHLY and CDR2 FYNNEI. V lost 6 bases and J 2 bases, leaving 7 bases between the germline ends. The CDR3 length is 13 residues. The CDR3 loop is CASRQDNTGELFF. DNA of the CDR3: TGTGCCAGCAGACAGGACAACACCGGGGAGCTGTTTTTT.